This T cell receptor beta chain originates from a study of PD-1 blockade in classical Hodgkin lymphoma. Of note for this clone: Its antigen is still unknown.

The length of the CDR3 is 13 residues. Germline CDR1 and CDR2: SGHNT and YYREEE (reference sequence). V gave up 4 bases and J gave up 5 bases; unmatched junction bases: 6. Each patient experienced a relapse that followed autologous stem cell transplantation, and brentuximab vedotin exposure varied. Notes on the study in general: Baseline TCR diversity was reportedly lower in newly diagnosed patients than in healthy donors. It was reported as lower still in relapsed/refractory patients.

Using immunoSEQ multiplex PCR, the repertoire was profiled, and TCRdb retains in-frame clones only, with some absent. The table includes some 64,000 clones, 80% to 90% detected once. The origin of this receptor is a human donor with classical Hodgkin lymphoma. The V and J genes are TRBV5-4 and TRBJ2-7; TRBD1 matches 7 bases. The sample consisted of peripheral blood mononuclear cells (PBMCs), taken at baseline. The CDR3 DNA reads as TGTGCCAGCAGCCCGACAGGGAGCAACGAGCAGTACTTC. Amino acid sequence: CASSPTGSNEQYF.